This T cell receptor beta chain was identified during a study of blood T cell repertoires in COVID-19. Study as a whole: Whether acute or convalescent, the COVID-19 samples came from the United States, Italy and Spain. Sample material is recorded as cDNA or gDNA derived from T cells, B-cell-depleted T cells, or PBMCs.

V lost 7 bases to trimming and J lost 0 bases, with 22 bases between them. This CDR3 spans 18 amino acids. CDR1 LNHDA and CDR2 SQIVND come from the germline V gene (reference sequence). Methods used by the authors: Quantification of nucleated cells was approximated via reference gene primer amplification. Using immunoSEQ multiplex PCR, the repertoire was profiled, and TCRdb retains in-frame clones only, with some absent. V and J calls plus clone size are reproduced from that table; the DNA served to infer D and trimming. The sample carries about 100,000 clones, approximately 84% recorded once. This clonotype originated in a man younger than 45 in a cohort sampled during active COVID-19. The chain couples TRBV19 to TRBJ1-5, with D tentatively TRBD1 (6 bases). The source material was peripheral blood. The CDR3, as DNA: TGTGCCAGTACTAGACGACGCGGAACGGGACATAGCAATCAGCCCCAGCATTTT. Translated: CASTRRRGTGHSNQPQHF.